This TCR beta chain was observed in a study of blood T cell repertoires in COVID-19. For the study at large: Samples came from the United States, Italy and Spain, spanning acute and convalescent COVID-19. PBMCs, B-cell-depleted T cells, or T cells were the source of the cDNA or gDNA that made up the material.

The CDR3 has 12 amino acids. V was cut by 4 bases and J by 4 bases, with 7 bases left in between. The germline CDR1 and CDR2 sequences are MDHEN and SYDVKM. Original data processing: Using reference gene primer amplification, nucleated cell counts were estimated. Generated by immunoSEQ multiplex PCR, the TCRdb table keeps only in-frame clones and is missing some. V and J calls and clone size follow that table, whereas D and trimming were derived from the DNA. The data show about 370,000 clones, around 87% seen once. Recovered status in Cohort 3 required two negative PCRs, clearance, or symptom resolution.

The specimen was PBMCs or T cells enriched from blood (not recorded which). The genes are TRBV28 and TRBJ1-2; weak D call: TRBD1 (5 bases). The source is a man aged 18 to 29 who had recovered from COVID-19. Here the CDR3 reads CASSSTVYGYTF. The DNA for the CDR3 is TGTGCCAGCAGTTCGACAGTCTATGGCTACACCTTC.